Below, 17 T cell receptor beta chains from the same sample are listed, as sequenced in a study of T cell responses to AZD1222 COVID-19 vaccine. Sequencing was performed with immunoSEQ multiplex PCR; in TCRdb, only in-frame clones are kept and a portion is missing. The sample lists roughly 120,000 clones, around 84% occurring once. This sample comprised peripheral blood, obtained on day 0 of AZD1222 vaccination. Receptors originate from an adult in good health.

This chain links TRBV4-1 with TRBJ1-2; D is perhaps TRBD1 (5 bases). The CDR3 consists of 15 residues. The germline CDR1 and CDR2 sequences are MGHRA and YSYEKL. Between the trimmed V and J ends, which lost 0 bases and 3 bases, there was a span of 11 bases. CDR3: CASSQDRGLDYGYTF. In DNA, the CDR3 is TGCGCCAGCAGCCAAGATCGGGGGTTGGACTATGGCTACACCTTC.

The chain is built from TRBV5-6 and TRBJ2-1, with a tentative D call TRBD2 (6 bases). Germline V gives CDR1 SGHDT, CDR2 YYEEEE. The length of the CDR3 is 15 residues. V dropped 3 bases and J dropped 0 bases, with 10 bases sitting between them. The CDR3 is CASSWDSLSYNEQFF. CDR3 coding DNA: TGTGCCAGCAGCTGGGACTCCCTCTCCTACAATGAGCAGTTCTTC.

This clone was seen once. The chain is built from TRBV2 and TRBJ2-7; D perhaps matches TRBD2 (5 bases). The CDR3 sequence is 12 residues long. The V gene lost 8 bases and the J gene lost 3 bases, with 11 bases spanning the gap. The germline V gene has CDR1 SNHLY and CDR2 FYNNEI. For the CDR3, the DNA is TGTGCCAGCGAACGGACTGACTACGAGCAGTACTTC. Its protein product is CASERTDYEQYF.

This chain joins TRBV7-9 and TRBJ1-2; D possibly corresponds to TRBD1 (6 bases). Looked up from germline, CDR1 is SEHNR and CDR2 is FQNEAQ (reference sequence). The length of the CDR3 is 16 residues. V lost 2 bases to trimming and J lost 5 bases, with 18 bases between them. The CDR3 loop is CASSLPGALDLYGYTF. The CDR3 DNA follows: TGTGCCAGCAGCTTACCGGGGGCCCTAGACCTTTATGGCTACACCTTC.

This clone was seen a few times. The chain uses TRBV30 and TRBJ1-2; no clear D. The germline V gene encodes CDR1 GTSNPN and CDR2 SVGIG (reference sequence). The CDR3 totals 11 residues. V shed 0 bases and J shed 12 bases, with 11 bases lying between them. CDR3 in DNA: TGTGCCTGGAGTGTACGCGGGGAACACACCTTC. The encoded protein is CAWSVRGEHTF.

This chain uses TRBV6-2 or TRBV6-3 with TRBJ2-3; 9 nucleotides line up with TRBD1. CDR3 length: 14 amino acids. Germline V gene lookup returns CDR1 MNHEY and CDR2 SVGEGT. Losses at the gene ends were 6 bases for V and 4 bases for J; bases not matched to a gene: 5. The CDR3 coding sequence is TGTGCCAGCAGCTCCGGACAGGGGTCAGATACGCAGTATTTT. It specifies CASSSGQGSDTQYF.

This chain uses TRBV6-9 with TRBJ1-4, with D possibly matching TRBD1 (6 bases). This CDR3 is built from 19 residues. Trimming removed 6 bases at V and 6 bases at J, with 29 bases between. Germline-derived CDR1 and CDR2 are MNHGY and SVAAGI. In DNA, the CDR3 is TGTGCCAGCAGCCCCGGGTGGGGGAGACCGAATGAGGGGGATGAAAAACTGTTTTTT. Protein: CASSPGWGRPNEGDEKLFF.

The genes are TRBV12-3 or TRBV12-4 and TRBJ2-1; 8 bases map to TRBD1. The CDR3 contains 13 residues. The ends lost 6 bases at V and 9 bases at J; junction bases unmatched: 7. The CDR3 region is CASSLTGVGEQFF. For the CDR3, the DNA is TGTGCCAGCAGCTTGACAGGGGTCGGTGAGCAGTTCTTC.

The chain joins TRBV19 to TRBJ1-4; TRBD1 agrees at 7 bases. V dropped 11 bases and J dropped 4; count of bases not matched to a gene: 13. Germline assignment: CDR1 LNHDA and CDR2 SQIVND (reference sequence). The CDR3 has 15 residues. The CDR3 sequence is CAVRSLTGDNEKLFF. The CDR3 nucleotides read TGTGCCGTACGGTCCTTAACAGGGGATAATGAAAAACTGTTTTTT.

This rearrangement joins TRBV12-3 or TRBV12-4 to TRBJ2-5, with D hard to call. CDR3 length: 11 residues. V was cut by 6 bases and J by 1 base, with 3 bases left in between. CDR3 bases: TGTGCCAGCAGATCCCAAGAGACCCAGTACTTC. Its translation is CASRSQETQYF.

This chain links TRBV24-1 with TRBJ1-2, with D unresolved. V was pared by 8 bases and J by 3 bases, with 15 bases between. CDR1 and CDR2 from the germline V gene are KGHDR and SFDVKD. The CDR3 has 14 amino acids. The CDR3 protein is CATNGPLPYYGYTF. The DNA of the CDR3 is TGTGCCACCAACGGACCCCTACCGTACTATGGCTACACCTTC.

In nucleotides, the CDR3 is TGTGCCAGCAGCGAAGTTGGACTAGCGGGAGGGCAGGGTGAGCAGTTCTTC. It specifies CASSEVGLAGGQGEQFF. The chain has TRBV7-2 and TRBJ2-1, with 15 bases aligning to TRBD2. This CDR3 is 17 amino acids long. J was trimmed by 9 bases and V by 5 bases; bases with no gene match: 11. Germline CDR1 reads SGHTA; CDR2 reads FQGNSA.

The rearrangement uses TRBV11-2 and TRBJ1-2; D is uncertain. CDR1 is SGHAT and CDR2 is FQNNGV in the germline V gene. The CDR3 totals 14 residues. The V and J ends lost 3 bases and 3 bases respectively, with 11 bases between them. CDR3 coding DNA: TGTGCCAGCAGCTTTGGGTGGGGTGACTATGGCTACACCTTC. This gives the protein CASSFGWGDYGYTF.

The chain is built from TRBV18 and TRBJ1-5; no definite D call. V gave up 5 bases and J gave up 2 bases, with 10 bases separating them. This CDR3 comprises 14 residues. Germline V lookup: CDR1 KGHSH, CDR2 LQKENI. The CDR3 protein is CASSERGGNQPQHF. The CDR3 DNA reads as TGTGCCAGCTCAGAACGAGGCGGCAATCAGCCCCAGCATTTT. Full variable domain (rest looked up from reference TRBV18 and TRBJ1-5): NAGVMQNPRHLVRRRGQEARLRCSPMKGHSHVYWYRQLPEEGLKFMVYLQKENIIDESGMPKERFSAEFPKEGPSILRIQQVVRGDSAAYFCASSERGGNQPQHFGDGTRLSIL.

The chain links TRBV3-1 (or the pseudogene TRBV3-2) to TRBJ2-1; the match to TRBD1 covers 7 bases. V shed 5 bases, J shed 7 bases, and the junction held 8 bases outside the gene matches. This CDR3 comprises 14 residues. The germline V gene has CDR1 LGHDT and CDR2 YNNKEL (reference sequence). The CDR3 here is CASSNGAGGNEQFF. The CDR3 nucleotides read TGTGCCAGCAGCAACGGGGCAGGGGGTAATGAGCAGTTCTTC.

J is TRBJ1-5 and V is TRBV6-1; TRBD1 matches 7 bases. Germline V gene sequence: CDR1 MNHNS, CDR2 SASEGT. This CDR3 has 14 amino acids. The V segment lost 10 bases and the J segment 3 bases; nucleotides outside the gene matches: 9. The CDR3 protein is CATNRQGTNQPQHF. CDR3 sequence (DNA): TGTGCCACCAACCGACAGGGCACCAATCAGCCCCAGCATTTT.

V gene TRBV28 combines with J gene TRBJ2-1; TRBD2 aligns across 12 bases. Germline CDR1 reads MDHEN; CDR2 reads SYDVKM. Trimming at V came to 6 bases and at J to 9 bases, leaving 9 bases not matched to a gene. The CDR3 runs to 15 residues. The CDR3 spells CASSPASGGAVEQFF. The DNA for the CDR3 is TGTGCCAGCAGCCCCGCTAGCGGGGGGGCTGTTGAGCAGTTCTTC.